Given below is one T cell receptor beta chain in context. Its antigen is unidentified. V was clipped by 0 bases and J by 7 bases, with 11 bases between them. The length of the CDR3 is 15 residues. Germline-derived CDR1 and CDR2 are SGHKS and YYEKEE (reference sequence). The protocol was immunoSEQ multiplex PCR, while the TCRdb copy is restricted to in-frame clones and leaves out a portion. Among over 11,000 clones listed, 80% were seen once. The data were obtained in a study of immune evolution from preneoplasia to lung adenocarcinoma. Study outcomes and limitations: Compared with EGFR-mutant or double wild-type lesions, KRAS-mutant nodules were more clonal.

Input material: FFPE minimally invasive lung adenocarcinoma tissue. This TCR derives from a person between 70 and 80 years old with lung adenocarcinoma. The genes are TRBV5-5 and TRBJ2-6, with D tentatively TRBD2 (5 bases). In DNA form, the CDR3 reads TGTGCCAGCAGCTTGGGAGGGAGTCTAGCCAACGTCCTGACTTTC. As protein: CASSLGGSLANVLTF.